A single sample is the source of the 7 T cell receptor beta chains below, sequenced in a study of response to subunit inactivated influenza vaccine. TCRdb passed the RT-PCR reads through MiXCR, listing each CDR3 protein once. Of just under 550,000 distinct CDR3 sequences listed, 20% to 25% are singletons. Another study also made use of these data, one on T cells expressing NK-cell markers. Per that study: Making the TCR beta cDNA relied on 5'RACE template switching with UMIs.

The specimen comprised CD4+ T cells sorted from PBMCs, sampled about 11 days after vaccination. These receptors were obtained from a man over 45 who received an inactivated influenza vaccine.

Only a few counts were recorded for this clonotype. The gene calls are TRBV5-1 and TRBJ1-6, with 9 bases fitting TRBD1. This CDR3 spans 16 amino acids. Germline CDR1 reads SGHRS; CDR2 reads YFSETQ. The V gene end was trimmed by 5 bases and the J gene end by 5 bases; junction bases not matched to a gene: 8. The CDR3 DNA sequence: TGCGCCAGCAGACTAGGGACAGGGCGGAATAATTCACCCCTCCACTTT. As protein: CASRLGTGRNNSPLHF.

The rearrangement links TRBV4-3 to TRBJ2-2; 10 positions match TRBD2. Trimming removed 2 bases from V and 7 bases from J; junction bases left unmatched: 4. The CDR3 has 15 residues. Germline values: CDR1 LGHNA, CDR2 YSLEER. The DNA for the CDR3 is TGCGCCAGCAGCCAAACTAGCGGGGTGTTCGGGGAGCTGTTTTTT. This translates into CASSQTSGVFGELFF.

The gene calls are TRBV4-3 and TRBJ2-1, with TRBD2 as a possible D gene (5 bases). This CDR3 region has 13 residues. The germline V gene has CDR1 LGHNA and CDR2 YSLEER. V lost 0 bases and J 8 bases, leaving 8 bases between the germline ends. CDR3 sequence reads: CASSQDLGDEQFF. The CDR3 region has the DNA TGCGCCAGCAGCCAAGATCTGGGAGATGAGCAGTTCTTC.

This clonotype was detected only a few times. The J gene is TRBJ1-2, the V gene TRBV3-1; no reliable D call. This CDR3 region has 14 residues. The ends were cut back, 4 bases at V and 4 bases at J, with 13 bases in the middle. CDR1 LGHDT and CDR2 YNNKEL come from the germline V gene (reference sequence). The CDR3 region has the DNA TGTGCCAGCAGCCCACAGCAGGTCACCTATGGCTACACCTTC. Residues: CASSPQQVTYGYTF.

This chain links TRBV7-8 with TRBJ2-3; 14 nucleotides match TRBD2. The ends lost 4 bases at V and 3 bases at J; junction bases unmatched: 15. CDR1 is SGHVS and CDR2 is FQNEAQ in the germline V gene. The CDR3 length is 20 residues. CDR3 nucleotide sequence: TGTGCCAGCAGCTCCCGGCCGGCCCGACTAGCGGGAGGGCCAACAGATACGCAGTATTTT. This sequence encodes CASSSRPARLAGGPTDTQYF.

CDR3 loop: CASSSRAGRDEQFF. The DNA of the CDR3 is TGTGCCAGCAGTTCCCGAGCAGGGAGGGATGAGCAGTTCTTC. The chain links TRBV6-2 or TRBV6-3 to TRBJ2-1, with 7 nucleotides matching TRBD2. The junction had 8 bases not matched to a gene; V was cut back by 4 bases and J by 8 bases. Per the germline V gene, CDR1 is MNHEY and CDR2 is SVGEGT. The CDR3 spans 14 residues.

The V call is TRBV14, the J call TRBJ2-5, with 8 bases matching TRBD1. The CDR3 has 14 amino acids. Germline V gives CDR1 SGHDN, CDR2 FVKESK. J was trimmed by 4 bases and V by 5 bases; bases with no gene match: 6. The CDR3 reads CASSSRQGAETQYF. The CDR3 DNA is TGTGCCAGCAGCTCGCGGCAGGGGGCAGAGACCCAGTACTTC.